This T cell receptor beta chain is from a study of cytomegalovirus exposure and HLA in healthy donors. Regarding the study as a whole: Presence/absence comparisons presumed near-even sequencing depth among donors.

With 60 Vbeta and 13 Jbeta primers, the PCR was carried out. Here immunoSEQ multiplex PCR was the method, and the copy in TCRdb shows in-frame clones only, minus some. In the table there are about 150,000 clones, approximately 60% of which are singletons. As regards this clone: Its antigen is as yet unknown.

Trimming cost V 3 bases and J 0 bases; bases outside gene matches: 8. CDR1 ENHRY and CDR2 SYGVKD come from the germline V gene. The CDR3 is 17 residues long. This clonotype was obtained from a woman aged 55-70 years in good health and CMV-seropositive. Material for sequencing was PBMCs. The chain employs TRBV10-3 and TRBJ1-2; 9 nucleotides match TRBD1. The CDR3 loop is CAISDPTGGTANYGYTF. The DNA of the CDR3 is TGTGCCATCAGTGATCCGACAGGGGGGACAGCTAACTATGGCTACACCTTC.